This T cell receptor (beta chain) was sequenced in a study of cytomegalovirus exposure and HLA in healthy donors. Overall study: T cells numbering about 200 million yielded 100 million to 120 million unique TCR beta sequences in an earlier analysis.

PCR used 60 Vbeta primers and 13 Jbeta primers. Using immunoSEQ multiplex PCR, the repertoire was profiled, and TCRdb retains in-frame clones only, with some absent. The sample contains 83,000 or so clones, about 80% of which appear only once. Study-wide findings and caveats: Most TCR sequences showed up rarely, but some public TCRs showed up in many donors. Presence/absence analyses took donor sequencing depth as roughly uniform. In a later analysis, several top co-occurrence clusters appeared linked to parvovirus B19, influenza, CMV and Epstein-Barr virus.

Trimming cost V 5 bases and J 4 bases; bases outside gene matches: 13. CDR1 and CDR2 from the germline V gene are MNHEY and SMNVEV (reference sequence). CDR3 length: 17 amino acids. For this clone: Its antigen is unidentified.

Sequencing used PBMCs. The J gene is TRBJ2-3, the V gene TRBV27; 9 bases fit TRBD2. The sequence was obtained from a man aged 30 to 39 in good health and CMV-seropositive. Here the CDR3 reads CASSPPPGTSMADTQYF. Here the CDR3 DNA reads TGTGCCAGCAGTCCCCCCCCCGGGACTAGCATGGCAGATACGCAGTATTTT.